This TCR beta chain was documented in a study of cytomegalovirus exposure and HLA in healthy donors. General study findings and limits: By a later analysis, the bulk of CMV-associated TCR beta chains appeared HLA-restricted. Most of the TCR beta V segments (in an earlier analysis) were productive either about 87% or about 30% of the time. A classifier reportedly called cytomegalovirus status with high sensitivity and specificity.

The PCR made use of 60 Vbeta and 13 Jbeta primers. Authors' processing steps: A later analysis tallied approximately 80 million unique TCR beta chains, around 12 million of them shared. Generated by immunoSEQ multiplex PCR, the TCRdb table keeps only in-frame clones and is missing some. V and J calls and clone size follow that table, whereas D and trimming were derived from the DNA. The sample has about 95,000 clones; roughly 79% are singletons. This clone showed up just a few times. The target antigen is unknown. The sequenced material came from PBMCs. The TCR comes from a woman in her 70s in good health and CMV-seropositive.

CDR3 region: CAWSGGQRPGEQYF. The CDR3 DNA sequence: TGTGCCTGGAGTGGCGGGCAGCGGCCGGGGGAGCAGTACTTC. V usage is TRBV30 and J usage is TRBJ2-7; possibly TRBD2 for D (5 bases). With 1 base removed from V and 7 bases from J, the gap between germline ends came to 17 bases. Germline CDR1 reads GTSNPN; CDR2 reads SVGIG (reference sequence). This CDR3 is 14 amino acids long.